This T cell receptor beta chain comes out of a study of cytomegalovirus exposure and HLA in healthy donors. Study information: Some 85 million unique TCRs from HLA-typed donors were held in an early data release.

Primers for the PCR totalled 60 Vbeta and 13 Jbeta. TCRdb's copy holds only in-frame clones and misses some; the assay was immunoSEQ multiplex PCR. The profile shows tens of thousands of clones, 60% to 70% of them singletons. Study-wide results and limits: Certain sequence variants were highly shared and formed a cluster, and this cluster was likely a sequencing artifact. By a later analysis, the bulk of CMV-associated TCR beta chains appeared HLA-restricted.

The CDR3 loop spans 13 amino acids. V dropped 9 bases and J dropped 6; count of bases not matched to a gene: 10. Germline V gives CDR1 MNHNY, CDR2 SVGAGI (reference sequence). This clone was counted a few times. What it recognizes is unknown. Sequencing used PBMCs. This clonotype was sampled from a woman younger than 45 in good health and CMV-seronegative. This chain connects TRBV6-6 to TRBJ1-1; TRBD1 matches at 7 bases. CDR3 nucleotide sequence: TGTGCCAGTATAACAGGGGTCGGCGCTGAAGCTTTCTTT. Protein sequence: CASITGVGAEAFF.